This entry lists 19 T cell receptor beta chains sequenced from one sample in a study of T cell responses to AZD1222 COVID-19 vaccine (dated by TCRdb to the early 2020s). The library was produced with the immunoSEQ multiplex PCR assay. In TCRdb, the immuneACCESS table is reduced to in-frame sequences with V and J assigned. These tables do not hold every clone; where another copy was compared, an unresolved V gene accounts for under half, and the others remain unexplained. The table for this sample lists around 140,000 clones; 80% to 95% of them were counted only once. The ten largest clones represent 1.7% of the sample. What this sample's time point label stands for: baseline before first vaccination. The sample was peripheral blood, taken on day 0 of AZD1222 vaccination. These receptors were obtained from an adult in good health.

The V call is TRBV2, the J call TRBJ2-5; D assignment may be TRBD1 or TRBD2 (6 bases each). This CDR3 has 14 residues. Germline V CDR1 and CDR2: SNHLY, FYNNEI. V was trimmed by 2 bases and J by 5 bases, leaving 12 bases between them. The CDR3 DNA reads TGTGCCAGCAGTGAACTCACAGGGAGGGAGACCCAGTACTTC. Translating gives CASSELTGRETQYF.

The chain is built from TRBV3-1 (or the pseudogene TRBV3-2) and TRBJ2-1; TRBD2 matches 16 bases. This CDR3 is 20 amino acids long. V gave up 2 bases and J gave up 6 bases; unmatched junction bases: 13. Germline lookup yields CDR1 LGHDT and CDR2 YNNKEL (reference sequence). CDR3 in amino acids: CASSQLAGTSGRALSNEQFF. CDR3 coding DNA: TGTGCCAGCAGCCAACTCGCCGGGACTAGCGGGAGGGCATTGAGCAATGAGCAGTTCTTC.

The chain employs TRBV11-2 and TRBJ2-1, with D tentatively TRBD1 (5 bases). The germline V gene encodes CDR1 SGHAT and CDR2 FQNNGV. The CDR3 runs to 15 residues. Trimming shortened V by 2 bases and J by 7 bases, and 15 bases separated the two germline ends. CDR3 in amino acids: CASSLSPGPGNEQFF. The CDR3 DNA sequence: TGTGCCAGCAGCTTATCACCAGGGCCGGGTAATGAGCAGTTCTTC.

The chain has TRBV3-1 (or the pseudogene TRBV3-2) and TRBJ1-2; TRBD1 aligns across 7 bases. The CDR3 consists of 13 residues. Trimming at V came to 2 bases and at J to 5 bases, leaving 2 bases not matched to a gene. The V gene's germline CDR1 is LGHDT and CDR2 YNNKEL (reference sequence). CDR3: CASSQRQGYGYTF. The CDR3 coding sequence is TGTGCCAGCAGCCAAAGACAGGGATATGGCTACACCTTC.

The rearrangement joins TRBV11-2 to TRBJ2-7; tentative D call: TRBD2 (5 bases). CDR3 size: 15 residues. Trimming took off 1 base at V and 4 bases at J, with 14 bases between the two ends. Germline CDR1 and CDR2: SGHAT and FQNNGV. The CDR3, as DNA: TGTGCCAGCAGCTTAGTTGACATCGGGATTTACGAGCAGTACTTC. This encodes CASSLVDIGIYEQYF. The full variable domain, its missing parts supplied by reference TRBV11-2 and TRBJ2-7, is EAGVAQSPRYKIIEKRQSVAFWCNPISGHATLYWYQQILGQGPKLLIQFQNNGVVDDSQLPKDRFSAERLKGVDSTLKIQPAKLEDSAVYLCASSLVDIGIYEQYFGPGTRLTVT.

This sequence joins TRBV30 and TRBJ1-5, with D possibly matching TRBD1 (6 bases). The V gene's germline CDR1 is GTSNPN and CDR2 SVGIG (reference sequence). CDR3 length: 17 amino acids. V shed 1 base and J shed 1 base, with 17 bases lying between them. CDR3 nucleotide sequence: TGTGCCTGGAGTGGTTGGCGGGGGGCCTACAGCAATCAGCCCCAGCATTTT. It specifies CAWSGWRGAYSNQPQHF.

The V gene is TRBV3-1 (or the pseudogene TRBV3-2), the J gene TRBJ1-1; D remains ambiguous. This CDR3 comprises 15 residues. V shed 4 bases and J shed 1 base, with 13 bases lying between them. From germline, CDR1 is LGHDT and CDR2 YNNKEL (reference sequence). CDR3 region: CASSPFGRKNTEAFF. CDR3 bases: TGTGCCAGCAGCCCCTTCGGACGGAAGAACACTGAAGCTTTCTTT.

The rearrangement links TRBV6-5 to TRBJ1-1; no reliable D call. CDR3 length: 15 residues. Germline V gene sequence: CDR1 MNHEY, CDR2 SVGAGI. V was shortened by 4 bases and J by 2 bases, with 14 bases between the two germline ends. The CDR3 DNA reads as TGTGCCAGCAGTTCCCGAGGGAGATCAAACACTGAAGCTTTCTTT. Protein product: CASSSRGRSNTEAFF.

This clone was counted only a few times. This rearrangement joins TRBV6-4 to TRBJ2-2; D possibly matches TRBD1 or TRBD2 (5 bases each). The germline V gene encodes CDR1 MRHNA and CDR2 SNTAGT. The length of the CDR3 is 16 residues. Deletions cut 2 bases from V and 4 bases from J, with 14 bases between. The CDR3 DNA follows: TGTGCCAGCAGTGACGGGTCGGCAGGGAGCACCGGGGAGCTGTTTTTT. Encoded protein: CASSDGSAGSTGELFF.

The chain is built from TRBV5-1 and TRBJ1-4; no reliable D call. V dropped 5 bases and J dropped 7 bases, with 18 bases sitting between them. The CDR3 contains 15 residues. Germline-derived CDR1 and CDR2 are SGHRS and YFSETQ. The DNA of the CDR3 is TGCGCCAGCAGGTCCGACGGCTTACTAAGTGAAAAACTGTTTTTT. It encodes CASRSDGLLSEKLFF.

This rearrangement joins TRBV27 to TRBJ1-6, with a weak D call TRBD1 (6 bases). Germline-derived CDR1 and CDR2 are MNHEY and SMNVEV (reference sequence). Trimming took 3 bases from V and 8 from J, leaving 8 bases between them. The CDR3 is 13 amino acids. CDR3 nucleotides: TGTGCCAGCAGTTTCAGGGGCGATTCACCCCTCCACTTT. Protein product: CASSFRGDSPLHF.

The chain uses TRBV12-5 and TRBJ1-2; perhaps TRBD1 as D (5 bases). The CDR3 runs to 16 residues. Looked up from germline, CDR1 is LGHNT and CDR2 is FRNRAP. V lost 2 bases and J lost 4, with 17 bases in between. CDR3 coding DNA: TGTGCTAGTGGTTTGCTCCGGACACCTATTGGCTATGGCTACACCTTC. Translating gives CASGLLRTPIGYGYTF.

This clone was detected once. J is TRBJ2-7 and V is TRBV5-1; no firm D call. V was pared by 4 bases and J by 3 bases, with 11 bases between. Germline V gene sequence: CDR1 SGHRS, CDR2 YFSETQ. This CDR3 region has 13 residues. CDR3 bases: TGCGCCAGCAGCGGATCTAGGGACTACGAGCAGTACTTC. Its translation is CASSGSRDYEQYF.

V is TRBV24-1 and J is TRBJ1-2; D ambiguous. Germline CDR1 is KGHDR and CDR2 is SFDVKD. V lost 3 bases and J 4 bases, leaving 11 bases between the germline ends. The CDR3 has 14 amino acids. The CDR3 region is CATSDPQLTYGYTF. The DNA for the CDR3 is TGTGCCACCAGTGATCCACAGCTAACCTATGGCTACACCTTC.

This chain connects TRBV5-1 to TRBJ1-6; D not certain. The CDR3 loop spans 18 amino acids. The V gene lost 0 bases and the J gene lost 1 base, with 14 bases spanning the gap. Per germline, CDR1 SGHRS and CDR2 YFSETQ. For the CDR3, the DNA is TGCGCCAGCAGCTTGGAGGGTGGCCTGTGGTCCTATAATTCACCCCTCCACTTT. Amino acids: CASSLEGGLWSYNSPLHF. The whole variable domain, remainder taken from reference TRBV5-1 and TRBJ1-6, is KAGVTQTPRYLIKTRGQQVTLSCSPISGHRSVSWYQQTPGQGLQFLFEYFSETQRNKGNFPGRFSGRQFSNSRSEMNVSTLELGDSALYLCASSLEGGLWSYNSPLHFGNGTRLTVT.

This chain connects TRBV2 to TRBJ2-7; 7 bases align to TRBD1. The CDR3 consists of 14 residues. Germline V gene lookup returns CDR1 SNHLY and CDR2 FYNNEI. With 6 bases clipped from V and 0 bases from J, the junction kept 5 bases outside the gene matches. CDR3 sequence: CASRMGTDSYEQYF. In DNA form, the CDR3 reads TGTGCCAGCAGGATGGGGACAGACTCCTACGAGCAGTACTTC.

The chain employs TRBV7-8 and TRBJ1-1, with 9 bases fitting TRBD1. CDR1 is SGHVS and CDR2 is FQNEAQ in the germline V gene. The CDR3 is 13 amino acids. Trimming took 5 bases from V and 7 from J; bases not matched to a gene: 5. DNA of the CDR3: TGTGCCAGCAGCCTAAGGACAGGGGTTGAAGCTTTCTTT. This encodes CASSLRTGVEAFF.

This clone was counted between two and nine times. The chain joins TRBV15 to TRBJ2-1, with no clear D. The V gene lost 0 bases and the J gene lost 4 bases, with 7 bases spanning the gap. Per the germline V gene, CDR1 is LNHNV and CDR2 is YYDKDF (reference sequence). The CDR3 runs to 14 residues. CDR3 coding DNA: TGTGCCACCAGCAGAGATAAGGTTTACAATGAGCAGTTCTTC. This translates into CATSRDKVYNEQFF. Supplemented by reference TRBV15 and TRBJ2-1, the full variable domain reads DAMVIQNPRYQVTQFGKPVTLSCSQTLNHNVMYWYQQKSSQAPKLLFHYYDKDFNNEADTPDNFQSRRPNTSFCFLDIRSPGLGDTAMYLCATSRDKVYNEQFFGPGTRLTVL.

This clone was seen repeatedly, ten times or more. The rearrangement joins TRBV5-6 to TRBJ2-1; TRBD2 is a possible D gene (5 bases). Trimming stripped 0 bases from V and 2 bases from J, with 12 bases between. CDR3 length: 16 amino acids. From germline, CDR1 is SGHDT and CDR2 YYEEEE. In DNA form, the CDR3 reads TGTGCCAGCAGCTTGGACGTGGGAGCGACCTACAATGAGCAGTTCTTC. Its protein product is CASSLDVGATYNEQFF.